Here is one TCR beta chain with its context. Its antigen is unknown. Assay: immunoSEQ multiplex PCR; the TCRdb copy retains only in-frame clones and omits some. Seen here are nearly 110,000 clones, about nine tenths observed once, and the top ten hold around 8.6%. This CDR3 is 13 amino acids long. The germline V gene encodes CDR1 MDHEN and CDR2 SYDVKM. V lost 3 bases to trimming and J lost 7 bases, with 13 bases between them. This entry belongs to a study of T cell responses to AZD1222 COVID-19 vaccine. Findings and limits, study-wide: Spike regions recognized by vaccine-associated CD4 TCRs spanned the protein, led by 160-218 and 743-854. Epitopes outside B.1.351 and B.1.1.7 mutated regions reportedly drew nearly half of spike TCRs.

This rearrangement joins TRBV28 to TRBJ2-7; D uncertain. The sequence was obtained from an adult who received the AZD1222 COVID-19 vaccine. Specimen: peripheral blood, collected 28 days after the second AZD1222 dose. The CDR3 is CASSFPPSREQYF. The DNA of the CDR3 is TGTGCCAGCAGTTTTCCCCCTTCAAGAGAGCAGTACTTC.